This TCR beta chain was captured by sequencing in a study of T-cell memory formation after mild COVID-19. Study summary: For the most part, TCR clusters were specific to one donor. General study findings and limits: Cross-reactive memory seemingly joined, as some responding clones were found in pre-infection memory.

V lost 6 bases and J 8 bases, leaving 8 bases between the germline ends. The germline CDR1 and CDR2 sequences are SNHLY and FYNNEI. The CDR3 sequence is 11 residues long. For this clonotype: Its antigen is unidentified.

TCRdb redid the calling of the 5' RACE reads with MiXCR, one entry per CDR3 protein. Counted here are 300,000 to 400,000 distinct CDR3 sequences, approximately 29% occurring once; the ten biggest clones make up about 13%. The sample comprised PBMCs or a T cell subset sorted from them (not recorded which). The V and J genes are TRBV2 and TRBJ2-1; D uncertain. The clonotype was recovered from an adult woman who had mild COVID-19 (a few samples of this study predate the infection). Cell type and time point are not known. CDR3 nucleotides: TGTGCCAGCAGACCCTCCTATGAGCAGTTCTTC. The encoded protein is CASRPSYEQFF. Based on the CDR3 plus reference TRBV2 and TRBJ2-1, the full variable domain is EPEVTQTPSHQVTQMGQEVILRCVPISNHLYFYWYRQILGQKVEFLVSFYNNEISEKSEIFDDQFSVERPDGSNFTLKIRSTKLEDSAMYFCASRPSYEQFFGPGTRLTVL.